The 18 T cell receptor beta chains in this list originate from one sample, sequenced in a study of blood T cells in healthy people across ages (dated by TCRdb to about 2015). The library was produced with 5' RACE. Data came from an Illumina HiSeq 2500. A second roughly 7 to 11 cycle PCR used a sample-barcoded 5' primer and a J-beta primer mix. The raw public data were reprocessed by TCRdb itself: fastp quality trimming at Q25, MiXCR clonotype calling, in-frame beta chains only. Rows matching on CDR3 protein sequence are summarized as one entry with the most common DNA and genes. Present in this sample are roughly 800,000 distinct CDR3 sequences, more than 45% of which were seen just once. About 20% of the sample is in the top ten clones. Sequenced material: blood. These receptors came from a man aged 25 to 45 in good health.

The table lists this clonotype with a few counts. The CDR3 DNA sequence: TGTGCCAGCAGTTACTCAGCGAACTATGGCTACACCTTC. Amino acid sequence: CASSYSANYGYTF. This chain links TRBV6-6 with TRBJ1-2; no reliable D call. This CDR3 has 13 amino acids. Germline assignment: CDR1 MNHNY and CDR2 SVGAGI (reference sequence). V was pared by 0 bases and J by 2 bases, with 4 bases between.

This chain connects TRBV27 to TRBJ1-1; the D gene is possibly TRBD1 (6 bases). V was shortened by 8 bases and J by 0 bases, with 13 bases between the two germline ends. The V gene's germline CDR1 is MNHEY and CDR2 SMNVEV (reference sequence). This CDR3 has 14 amino acids. CDR3 protein: CASGKQGMNTEAFF. CDR3 DNA: TGTGCCAGCGGCAAACAGGGAATGAACACTGAAGCTTTCTTT.

This clonotype was seen a few times. V usage is TRBV4-3 and J usage is TRBJ2-1; D not resolved. Germline V gene data show CDR1 as LGHNA and CDR2 as YSLEER. The CDR3 totals 15 residues. Trimming shortened V by 0 bases and J by 0 bases, and 6 bases separated the two germline ends. The CDR3 loop reads CASSQEPSSYNEQFF. CDR3 sequence (DNA): TGCGCCAGCAGCCAAGAGCCTAGCTCCTACAATGAGCAGTTCTTC.

The chain links TRBV18 to TRBJ2-7; tentatively, D is TRBD2 (6 bases). The DNA end is a closer match to TRBJ2-5, so the J assignment may be wrong. The CDR3 contains 17 residues. Looked up from germline, CDR1 is KGHSH and CDR2 is LQKENI. CDR3 in amino acids: CASSEPTGAGTLETQYF. The DNA for the CDR3 is TGTGCCAGCTCGGAACCAACCGGGGCGGGGACTCTGGAGACCCAGTACTTC.

Notes on this clonotype: One end of the junction is discordant with germline, which a read error may explain. The chain links TRBV28 to TRBJ1-5, with TRBD1 identical over 7 bases. CDR3 length: 14 amino acids. Per the germline V gene, CDR1 is MDHEN and CDR2 is SYDVKM. This CDR3 is CASSWDTGDQPRHF. The CDR3 DNA reads as TGTGCCAGCAGTTGGGATACAGGGGATCAGCCCCGGCATTTT.

This clonotype appeared once. The CDR3 DNA sequence: TGTGCCAGCAGCTTTTACAACTACGAGCAGTACTTC. Protein product: CASSFYNYEQYF. The V gene is TRBV5-6, the J gene TRBJ2-7; no clear D gene. V shed 2 bases and J shed 3 bases, with 6 bases lying between them. From germline, CDR1 is SGHDT and CDR2 YYEEEE. The CDR3 loop spans 12 amino acids.

V and J are TRBV6-2 or TRBV6-3 and TRBJ2-3; D not certain. The CDR3 is made up of 12 amino acids. Germline CDR1 is MNHEY and CDR2 is SVGEGT. V was trimmed by 8 bases and J by 6 bases, leaving 12 bases between them. CDR3 amino acids: CASEDLRDTQYF. The CDR3 DNA reads TGTGCCAGCGAGGACCTCCGGGATACGCAGTATTTT.

The chain couples TRBV7-2 to TRBJ1-2; unclear D gene. Germline V CDR1 and CDR2: SGHTA, FQGNSA. V was pared by 5 bases and J by 0 bases, with 13 bases between. CDR3 length equals 15 residues. CDR3 amino acids: CASSPMSEANYGYTF. DNA of the CDR3: TGTGCCAGCAGCCCCATGTCAGAAGCTAACTATGGCTACACCTTC.

This rearrangement joins TRBV20-1 to TRBJ2-3; D uncertain. This CDR3 is 14 amino acids long. Germline V CDR1 and CDR2: DFQATT, SNEGSKA (reference sequence). V was shortened by 3 bases and J by 0 bases, with 10 bases between the two germline ends. CDR3 in amino acids: CSARESFSTDTQYF. The CDR3 bases are TGCAGTGCTAGGGAGAGCTTTAGCACAGATACGCAGTATTTT.

The rearrangement links TRBV29-1 to TRBJ1-2, with D tentatively TRBD1 (6 bases). V lost 6 bases, J lost 3 bases, and 20 bases lay in between. This CDR3 is 15 amino acids long. Per germline, CDR1 SQVTM and CDR2 ANQGSEA. The CDR3 here is CSVAGPGQSDYGYTF. The CDR3 coding sequence is TGCAGCGTCGCCGGGCCCGGACAGTCAGACTATGGCTACACCTTC.

The chain carries TRBV11-2 and TRBJ2-2, with D possibly matching TRBD2 (5 bases). Per germline, CDR1 SGHAT and CDR2 FQNNGV. Trimming shortened V by 4 bases and J by 5 bases, and 14 bases separated the two germline ends. This CDR3 spans 15 amino acids. Here the CDR3 DNA reads TGTGCCAGCAGCTCTTGGTCGGAGGTGACCGGGGAGCTGTTTTTT. Translation: CASSSWSEVTGELFF.

This CDR3 is CSVRDRAIYGYTF. In DNA form, the CDR3 reads TGCAGCGTGAGGGACAGGGCAATATATGGCTACACCTTC. V is TRBV29-1 and J is TRBJ1-2, with TRBD1 matching over 9 bases. J gave up 5 bases and V 6 bases, and 7 bases lay outside the gene matches. The length of the CDR3 is 13 residues. Germline V gene sequence: CDR1 SQVTM, CDR2 ANQGSEA.

V usage is TRBV10-3 and J usage is TRBJ2-7; D is ambiguous. Germline CDR1 is ENHRY and CDR2 is SYGVKD. The CDR3 runs 16 residues. The V end was cut by 2 bases, the J end by 2 bases, with 16 bases between. CDR3 nucleotides: TGTGCCATCAGTGAGATAGTGTCGATGACACCCTACGAGCAGTACTTC. It is translated as CAISEIVSMTPYEQYF.

There are a few counts of this clonotype. V usage is TRBV2 and J usage is TRBJ2-4; TRBD2 aligns across 9 bases. The end of the DNA is better explained by TRBJ2-7, so the J call may be wrong. Germline values: CDR1 SNHLY, CDR2 FYNNEI. The CDR3 is made up of 16 amino acids. The CDR3 loop is CASSEESGGGVYEQYF. The CDR3 coding sequence is TGTGCCAGCAGTGAAGAGAGTGGCGGGGGGGTTTACGAGCAGTACTTC.

In its sample, this clonotype was seen a few times. The CDR3 nucleotides read TGTGCCATCACCCCGGACCCGTACGAGCAGTACTTC. Translating gives CAITPDPYEQYF. The chain couples TRBV10-3 to TRBJ2-7; D gene uncertain. V gave up 7 bases and J gave up 4 bases, with 11 bases separating them. Per the germline V gene, CDR1 is ENHRY and CDR2 is SYGVKD. The CDR3 extends over 12 amino acids.

This clonotype turned up a few times. The V gene is TRBV5-1, the J gene TRBJ2-3; 11 nucleotides line up with TRBD2. V lost 4 bases, J lost 6 bases, and 7 bases stayed unmatched. CDR1 SGHRS and CDR2 YFSETQ come from the germline V gene. There are 15 residues in the CDR3. The CDR3 sequence: CASSLMTSGTDTQYF. CDR3 DNA sequence: TGCGCCAGCAGCCTAATGACTAGCGGGACTGATACGCAGTATTTT.

J is TRBJ1-5 and V is TRBV6-2 or TRBV6-3, with D possibly matching TRBD1 (5 bases). V was pared by 7 bases and J by 5 bases, with 18 bases between. Germline CDR1 MNHEY, CDR2 SVGEGT. CDR3 length: 15 amino acids. The CDR3: CASKSGGGHDQPQHF. DNA of the CDR3: TGTGCCAGCAAGTCCGGGGGTGGGCATGATCAGCCCCAGCATTTT.

The chain carries TRBV4-1 and TRBJ2-1, with TRBD2 matching 8 bases. The CDR3 runs to 14 residues. V gave up 4 bases and J gave up 7 bases; unmatched junction bases: 6. In germline, CDR1 is MGHRA, CDR2 YSYEKL. The CDR3 bases are TGCGCCAGCAGCCTGGGCGGGGGGCCAAATGAGCAGTTCTTC. Protein product: CASSLGGGPNEQFF.